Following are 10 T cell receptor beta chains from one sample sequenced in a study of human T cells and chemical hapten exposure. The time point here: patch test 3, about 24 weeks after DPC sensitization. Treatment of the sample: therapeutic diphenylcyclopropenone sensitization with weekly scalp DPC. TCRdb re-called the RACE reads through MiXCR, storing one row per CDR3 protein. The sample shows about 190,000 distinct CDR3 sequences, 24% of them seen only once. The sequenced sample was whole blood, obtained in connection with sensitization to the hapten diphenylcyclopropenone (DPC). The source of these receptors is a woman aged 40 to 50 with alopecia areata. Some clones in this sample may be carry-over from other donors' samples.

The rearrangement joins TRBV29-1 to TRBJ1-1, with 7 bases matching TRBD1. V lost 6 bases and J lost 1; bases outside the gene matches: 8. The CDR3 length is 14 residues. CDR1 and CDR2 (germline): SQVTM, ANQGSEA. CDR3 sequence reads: CSVREGGGNTEAFF. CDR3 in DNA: TGCAGCGTCAGGGAAGGGGGCGGGAACACTGAAGCTTTCTTT. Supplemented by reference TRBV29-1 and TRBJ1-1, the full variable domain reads SAVISQKPSRDICQRGTSLTIQCQVDSQVTMMFWYRQQPGQSLTLIATANQGSEATYESGFVIDKFPISRPNLTFSTLTVSNMSPEDSSIYLCSVREGGGNTEAFFGQGTRLTVV.

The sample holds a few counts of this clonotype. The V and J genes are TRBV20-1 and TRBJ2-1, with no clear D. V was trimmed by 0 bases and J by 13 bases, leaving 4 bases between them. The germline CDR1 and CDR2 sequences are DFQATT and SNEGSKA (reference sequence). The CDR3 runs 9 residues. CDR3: CSARERQFF. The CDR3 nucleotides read TGCAGTGCTAGAGAACGTCAGTTCTTC.

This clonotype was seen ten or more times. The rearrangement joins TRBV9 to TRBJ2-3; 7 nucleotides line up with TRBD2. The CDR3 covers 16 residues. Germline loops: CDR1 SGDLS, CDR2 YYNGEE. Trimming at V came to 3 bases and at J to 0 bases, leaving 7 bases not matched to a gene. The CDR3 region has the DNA TGTGCCAGCAGCGGCCGCGGGGGTACTAGCACAGATACGCAGTATTTT. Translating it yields CASSGRGGTSTDTQYF.

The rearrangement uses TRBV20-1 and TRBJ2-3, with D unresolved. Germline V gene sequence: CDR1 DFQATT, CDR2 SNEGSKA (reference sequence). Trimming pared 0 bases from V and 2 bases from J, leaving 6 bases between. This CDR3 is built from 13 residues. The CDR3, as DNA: TGCAGTGCTAGAGAGGGATCCACAGATACGCAGTATTTT. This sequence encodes CSAREGSTDTQYF.

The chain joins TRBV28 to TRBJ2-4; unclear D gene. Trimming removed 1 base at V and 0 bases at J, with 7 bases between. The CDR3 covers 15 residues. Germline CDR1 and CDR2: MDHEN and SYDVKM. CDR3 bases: TGTGCCAGCAGTTTATATGGGGTAGCCAAAAACATTCAGTACTTC. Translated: CASSLYGVAKNIQYF.

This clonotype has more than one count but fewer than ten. The chain's CDR3 is CAISRFASGSDEQFF. The CDR3 region has the DNA TGTGCCATCAGTCGCTTCGCTAGCGGGAGCGATGAGCAGTTCTTC. The V gene is TRBV10-3, the J gene TRBJ2-1; 10 bases map to TRBD2. V was clipped by 5 bases and J by 8 bases; unmatched bases: 9. The germline CDR1 and CDR2 sequences are ENHRY and SYGVKD. The length of the CDR3 is 15 residues.

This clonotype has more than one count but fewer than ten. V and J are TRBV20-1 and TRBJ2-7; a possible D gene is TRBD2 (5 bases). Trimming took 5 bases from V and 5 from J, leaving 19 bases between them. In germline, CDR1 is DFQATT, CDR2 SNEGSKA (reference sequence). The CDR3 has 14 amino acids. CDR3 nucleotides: TGCAGTGCTCCCCGAATCCGGGGATCAGACGAGCAGTACTTC. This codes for CSAPRIRGSDEQYF.

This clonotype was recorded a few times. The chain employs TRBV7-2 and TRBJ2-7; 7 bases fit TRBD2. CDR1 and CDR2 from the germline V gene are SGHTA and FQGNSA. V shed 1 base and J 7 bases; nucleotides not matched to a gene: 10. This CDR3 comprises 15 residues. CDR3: CASSLGSFQGGEQYF. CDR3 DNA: TGTGCCAGCAGCTTAGGGTCCTTCCAGGGAGGGGAGCAGTACTTC.

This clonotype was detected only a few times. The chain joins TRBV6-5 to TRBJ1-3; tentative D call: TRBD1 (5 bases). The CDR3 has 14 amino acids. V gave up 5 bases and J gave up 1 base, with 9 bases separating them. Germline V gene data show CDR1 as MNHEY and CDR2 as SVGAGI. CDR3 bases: TGTGCCAGCAGTACCGACAGTTCTGGAAACACCATATATTTT. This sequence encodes CASSTDSSGNTIYF.

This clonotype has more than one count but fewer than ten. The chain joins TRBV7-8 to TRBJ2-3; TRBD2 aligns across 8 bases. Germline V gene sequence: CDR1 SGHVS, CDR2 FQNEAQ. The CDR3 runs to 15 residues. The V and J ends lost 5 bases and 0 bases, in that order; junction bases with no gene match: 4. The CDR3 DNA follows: TGTGCCAGCAGCGCTACTAGCGGTAGCACAGATACGCAGTATTTT. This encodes CASSATSGSTDTQYF.